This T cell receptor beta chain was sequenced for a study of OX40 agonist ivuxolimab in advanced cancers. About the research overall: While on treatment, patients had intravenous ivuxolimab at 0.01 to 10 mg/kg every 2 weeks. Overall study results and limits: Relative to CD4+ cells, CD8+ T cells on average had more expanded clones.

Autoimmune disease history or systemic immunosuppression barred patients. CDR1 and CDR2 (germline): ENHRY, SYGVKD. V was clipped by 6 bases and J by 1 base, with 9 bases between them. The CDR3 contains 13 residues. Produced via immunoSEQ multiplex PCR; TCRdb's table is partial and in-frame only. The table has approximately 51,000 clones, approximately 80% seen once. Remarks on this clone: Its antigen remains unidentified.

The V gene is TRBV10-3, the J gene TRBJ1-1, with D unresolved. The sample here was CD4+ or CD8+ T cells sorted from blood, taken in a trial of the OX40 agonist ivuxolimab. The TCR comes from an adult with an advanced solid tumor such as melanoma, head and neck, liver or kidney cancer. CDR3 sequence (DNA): TGTGCCATCAGCTTGGAGCCGAACACTGAAGCTTTCTTT. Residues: CAISLEPNTEAFF.